These 2 T cell receptor beta chains were all obtained from the same sample, sequenced in a study of blood T cell repertoires in COVID-19. Profiling relied on immunoSEQ multiplex PCR, and the TCRdb table lists in-frame clones only, not all of them. The sample includes roughly 160,000 clones, roughly 90% of them seen just once. Sequenced material: peripheral blood. The receptor source for this set is a man younger than 35 with COVID-19, enrolled during active disease.

The chain has TRBV6-5 and TRBJ2-3; D is unclear. V shed 6 bases and J shed 3 bases, with 4 bases lying between them. Germline V gene data show CDR1 as MNHEY and CDR2 as SVGAGI. This CDR3 contains 11 residues. The CDR3 DNA is TGTGCCAGCAGCTCTACAGATACGCAGTATTTT. Its protein product is CASSSTDTQYF.

This sequence joins TRBV7-9 and TRBJ2-7; TRBD1 matches at 12 bases. Per germline, CDR1 SEHNR and CDR2 FQNEAQ (reference sequence). J gave up 6 bases and V 5 bases, and 5 bases lay outside the gene matches. This CDR3 has 14 residues. CDR3 amino acids: CASSPGTGGGEQYF. CDR3 bases: TGTGCCAGCAGCCCAGGGACAGGGGGCGGCGAGCAGTACTTC. Based on the CDR3 plus reference TRBV7-9 and TRBJ2-7, the full variable domain is DTGVSQNPRHKITKRGQNVTFRCDPISEHNRLYWYRQTLGQGPEFLTYFQNEAQLEKSRLLSDRFSAERPKGSFSTLEIQRTEQGDSAMYLCASSPGTGGGEQYFGPGTRLTVT.